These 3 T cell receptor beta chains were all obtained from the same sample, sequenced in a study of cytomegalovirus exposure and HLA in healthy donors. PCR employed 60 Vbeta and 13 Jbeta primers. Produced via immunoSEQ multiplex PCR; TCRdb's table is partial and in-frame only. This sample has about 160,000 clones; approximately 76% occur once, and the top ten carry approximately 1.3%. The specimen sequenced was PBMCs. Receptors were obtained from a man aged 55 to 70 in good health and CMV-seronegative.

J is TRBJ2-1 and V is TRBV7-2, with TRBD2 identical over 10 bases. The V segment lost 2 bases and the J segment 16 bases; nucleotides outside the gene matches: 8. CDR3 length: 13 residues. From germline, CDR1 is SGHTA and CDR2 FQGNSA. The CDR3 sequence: CASSLMDERGGFF. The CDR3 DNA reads TGTGCCAGCAGCTTAATGGACGAGCGGGGGGGCTTCTTC.

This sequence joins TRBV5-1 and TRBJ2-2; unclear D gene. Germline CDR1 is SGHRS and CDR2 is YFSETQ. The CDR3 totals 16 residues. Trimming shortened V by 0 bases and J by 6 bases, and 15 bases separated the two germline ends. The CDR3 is CASSLVPSSQAGELFF. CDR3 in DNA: TGCGCCAGCAGCTTGGTCCCCAGCAGTCAGGCCGGGGAGCTGTTTTTT.

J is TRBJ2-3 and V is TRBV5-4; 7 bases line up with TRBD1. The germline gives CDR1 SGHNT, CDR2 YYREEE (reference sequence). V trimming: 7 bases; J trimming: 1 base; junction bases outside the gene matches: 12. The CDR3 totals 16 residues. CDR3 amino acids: CASRTGTIRGTDTQYF. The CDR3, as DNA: TGTGCCAGCCGGACAGGAACGATCCGAGGCACAGATACGCAGTATTTT.